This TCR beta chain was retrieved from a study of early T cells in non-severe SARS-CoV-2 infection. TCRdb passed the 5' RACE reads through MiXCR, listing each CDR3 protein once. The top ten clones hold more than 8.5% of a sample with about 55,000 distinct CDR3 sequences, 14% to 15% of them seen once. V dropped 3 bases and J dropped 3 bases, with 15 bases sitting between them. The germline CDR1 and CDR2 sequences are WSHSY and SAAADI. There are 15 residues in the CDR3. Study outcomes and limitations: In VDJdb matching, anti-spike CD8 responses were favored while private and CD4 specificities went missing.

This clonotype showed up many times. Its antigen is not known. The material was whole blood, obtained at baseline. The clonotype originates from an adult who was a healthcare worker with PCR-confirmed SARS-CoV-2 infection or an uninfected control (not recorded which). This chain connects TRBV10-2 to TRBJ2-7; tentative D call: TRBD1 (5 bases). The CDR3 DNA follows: TGCGCCAGCAGTGACCCGAGACAGAGGATCTACGAGCAGTACTTC. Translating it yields CASSDPRQRIYEQYF.